These 2 T cell receptor beta chains were sequenced from one sample in a study of shared clonotypes between healthy human individuals. Assay used: immunoSEQ multiplex PCR; TCRdb lists only in-frame clones, some missing. The sample lists under 1 million clones; 80% to 95% were seen once. CD45RO-negative, CCR7-positively selected cells formed the naive CD8 fraction, excluding terminally differentiated effector memory CD45RA+ cells. The sequencing sample was made of naive CD8+ T cells sorted from blood. The source of these receptors is a man younger than 40 in good health.

The genes are TRBV15 and TRBJ1-4, with 8 bases identical to TRBD1. The CDR3 covers 16 residues. V dropped 4 bases and J dropped 4; count of bases not matched to a gene: 8. CDR1 is LNHNV, CDR2 YYDKDF, per germline (reference sequence). Here the CDR3 reads CATSTTKTGDNEKLFF. In nucleotides, the CDR3 is TGTGCCACCAGCACGACGAAGACAGGGGATAATGAAAAACTGTTTTTT.

V and J are TRBV30 and TRBJ2-1; maybe TRBD1 (5 bases). The germline V gene encodes CDR1 GTSNPN and CDR2 SVGIG (reference sequence). V gave up 0 bases and J gave up 1 base, with 10 bases separating them. The length of the CDR3 is 15 residues. The CDR3 here is CAWSVGVSSYNEQFF. CDR3 in DNA: TGTGCCTGGAGTGTAGGGGTGAGTTCCTACAATGAGCAGTTCTTC.